The rows below give T cell receptor beta chains drawn from one sample of a study of blood T cell repertoires in COVID-19. Data came from immunoSEQ multiplex PCR; TCRdb stores just in-frame clones and leaves some out. The repertoire holds 310,000 or so clones, with about 87% as singletons. The specimen sequenced was peripheral blood. The source is a man aged 30 to 39 with COVID-19, enrolled during active disease. The CDR3 runs from the conserved cysteine through the conserved F or W. The order of the fields is J gene, CDR3 length, V gene, D gene, clone size, CDR3 protein, CDR3 DNA. D genes are given only for firm matches. Rows give clone size only sometimes, using once, few, many, or a class for an expanded clone.

TRBJ1-2 | 14 | TRBV28 | TRBD1 | NA | CASSITGALYGYTF | TGTGCCAGCAGTATTACAGGGGCCCTCTATGGCTACACCTTC
TRBJ1-1 | 14 | TRBV6-5 | NA | NA | CASSYGGAETEAFF | TGTGCCAGCAGTTACGGGGGGGCTGAGACTGAAGCTTTCTTT
TRBJ1-6 | 15 | TRBV6-5 | TRBD1 | few | CASSYQDRGISPLHF | TGTGCCAGCAGTTACCAGGACAGGGGGATATCACCCCTCCACTTT
TRBJ2-1 | 12 | TRBV7-2 | NA | NA | CASSFFYNEQFF | TGTGCCAGCAGCTTCTTCTACAATGAGCAGTTCTTC
TRBJ2-7 | 12 | TRBV28 | TRBD2 | NA | CASRLAGDEQYF | TGTGCCAGCAGACTAGCGGGAGACGAGCAGTACTTC
TRBJ1-3 | 17 | TRBV4-3 | TRBD1 | NA | CASSQGPAGGMRNTIYF | TGCGCCAGCAGCCAAGGTCCGGCAGGGGGCATGCGAAACACCATATATTTT
TRBJ2-1 | 16 | TRBV27 | TRBD2 | NA | CASSSIGLAGHNEQFF | TGTGCCAGCAGTTCTATAGGACTAGCGGGACACAATGAGCAGTTCTTC
TRBJ1-2 | 12 | TRBV6-5 | TRBD1 | NA | CASTGQDYGYTF | TGTGCCAGCACCGGACAGGACTATGGCTACACCTTC
TRBJ2-5 | 15 | TRBV4-1 | TRBD2 | NA | CASSPTGTNQETQYF | TGCGCCAGCAGCCCCACGGGGACTAATCAAGAGACCCAGTACTTC
TRBJ2-1 | 15 | TRBV7-8 | TRBD1 | NA | CASSLSPGTGHEQFF | TGTGCCAGCAGCTTAAGTCCGGGGACAGGGCATGAGCAGTTCTTC
TRBJ2-1 | 19 | TRBV13 | TRBD1 | NA | CASSGGQGARLDGYNEQFF | TGTGCCAGCAGCGGGGGACAGGGGGCGCGGCTGGATGGCTACAATGAGCAGTTCTTC
TRBJ2-7 | 13 | TRBV7-9 | NA | NA | CASSLGTPAEQYF | TGTGCCAGCAGCTTAGGGACTCCCGCCGAGCAGTACTTC
TRBJ2-3 | 18 | TRBV18 | NA | NA | CASSPNVPGDDGADTQYF | TGTGCCAGCTCACCAAATGTACCAGGGGATGATGGGGCAGATACGCAGTATTTT
TRBJ2-7 | 14 | TRBV11-3 | TRBD1 | once | CASSLRDRPYEQYF | TGTGCCAGCAGCTTACGGGACAGACCCTACGAGCAGTACTTC
TRBJ2-5 | 13 | TRBV5-1 | NA | NA | CASSFWGEETQYF | TGCGCCAGCAGCTTCTGGGGGGAGGAGACCCAGTACTTC
TRBJ2-3 | 17 | TRBV9 | TRBD2 | NA | CASSVANGGMLADTQYF | TGTGCCAGCAGCGTAGCTAACGGGGGGATGCTGGCAGATACGCAGTATTTT
TRBJ1-1 | 15 | TRBV11-1 | TRBD1 | NA | CASSLAGGHFTEAFF | TGTGCCAGCAGCTTGGCAGGGGGGCATTTCACTGAAGCTTTCTTT
TRBJ1-1 | 14 | TRBV2 | NA | NA | CASSRQAGNTEAFF | TGTGCCAGCAGTAGACAGGCGGGGAACACTGAAGCTTTCTTT
TRBJ2-7 | 15 | TRBV28 | NA | NA | CASSSRGREGSKQYF | TGTGCCAGCAGTTCTCGGGGTAGGGAAGGTTCGAAGCAGTACTTC
TRBJ2-1 | 15 | TRBV19 | NA | NA | CASSMVGSSYNEQFF | TGTGCCAGTAGTATGGTGGGGAGCTCCTACAATGAGCAGTTCTTC
TRBJ2-7 | 15 | TRBV6-5 | TRBD2 | NA | CASVAGGSGSYEQYF | TGTGCCAGTGTGGCGGGAGGGAGTGGATCCTACGAGCAGTACTTC
TRBJ1-3 | 16 | TRBV6-6 | NA | NA | CASSYSGGDDGNTIYF | TGTGCCAGCAGTTACTCGGGAGGGGACGATGGAAACACCATATATTTT
TRBJ1-2 | 15 | TRBV7-3 | TRBD1 | NA | CASSLQGQGFYGYTF | TGTGCCAGCAGCCTCCAGGGACAGGGGTTCTATGGCTACACCTTC
TRBJ2-3 | 14 | TRBV18 | TRBD1 | NA | CASSTGQGGDTQYF | TGTGCCAGCTCAACTGGACAGGGTGGGGATACGCAGTATTTT
TRBJ2-1 | 16 | TRBV7-3 | TRBD2 | NA | CASSLLSGRGRNEQFF | TGTGCCAGCAGCTTGTTAAGCGGGAGAGGCAGGAATGAGCAGTTCTTC
TRBJ2-5 | 14 | TRBV7-2 | NA | NA | CASRVPGGVGTQYF | TGTGCCAGCAGAGTACCTGGCGGGGTTGGGACCCAGTACTTC
TRBJ2-7 | 13 | TRBV5-6 | NA | NA | CASSTKQGYEQYF | TGTGCCAGCAGCACCAAACAGGGATACGAGCAGTACTTC